Sequencing of this T cell receptor (beta chain) was carried out in a study of neurological immune-mediated disorders. General observations from the study: Multiple sclerosis, the disease with the least TCR clonal expansion, fell below healthy controls, whereas HTLV-1-associated myelopathy showed the most.

This clonotype is labeled as medium-sized. The antigen remains unidentified. The cDNA was produced through 5'RACE with 10-nucleotide random UMIs. MiXCR, applied by TCRdb to the 5' RACE reads, yields one record per CDR3 protein. The sample shows 55,000 or so distinct CDR3 sequences, around 4.2% of them seen only once. Germline CDR1 is ENHRY and CDR2 is SYGVKD. J lost 7 bases, V lost 0 bases, and 5 bases had no gene match. This CDR3 comprises 16 residues. The rearrangement uses TRBV10-3 and TRBJ2-1, with 11 nucleotides matching TRBD2. The sample was PBMCs. The receptor comes from a man aged 45-65 years with multiple sclerosis. The CDR3 here is CAISESSSGGFNEQFF. The CDR3 nucleotides are TGTGCCATCAGTGAGTCGTCTAGCGGGGGGTTTAATGAGCAGTTCTTC.